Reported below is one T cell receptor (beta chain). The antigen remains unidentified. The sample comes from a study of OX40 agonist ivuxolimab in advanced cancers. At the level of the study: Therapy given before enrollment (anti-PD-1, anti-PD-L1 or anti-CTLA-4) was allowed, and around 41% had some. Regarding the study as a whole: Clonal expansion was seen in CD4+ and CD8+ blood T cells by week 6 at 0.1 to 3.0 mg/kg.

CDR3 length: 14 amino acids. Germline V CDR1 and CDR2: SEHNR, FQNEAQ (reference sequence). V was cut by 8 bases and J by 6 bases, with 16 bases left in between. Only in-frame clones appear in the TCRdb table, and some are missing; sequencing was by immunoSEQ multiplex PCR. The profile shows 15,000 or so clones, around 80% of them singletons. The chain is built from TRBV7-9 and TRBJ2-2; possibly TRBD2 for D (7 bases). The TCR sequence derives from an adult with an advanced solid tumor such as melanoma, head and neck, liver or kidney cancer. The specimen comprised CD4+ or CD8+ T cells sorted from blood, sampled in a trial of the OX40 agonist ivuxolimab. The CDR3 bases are TGTGCCAGCGCAACCGGGGGGCAGGCCGGGGAGCTGTTTTTT. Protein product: CASATGGQAGELFF.